The clone carrying this T cell receptor beta chain has a handful of counts. This sample is drawn from a study of blood T cell repertoires in COVID-19. Study details: Sites across the United States, Italy and Spain contributed samples from acute and convalescent COVID-19. T cells, B-cell-depleted T cells, or PBMCs supplied cDNA or gDNA.

As handled by the study authors: Reference gene primer amplification yielded estimated nucleated cell counts. Method: immunoSEQ multiplex PCR; TCRdb's copy keeps in-frame clones and lacks some. Clone size and V and J calls were adopted from that table, with D and trimming inferred from the DNA. The sample holds about 200,000 clones; 87% are singletons and the top ten take under 2.5%. CDR3 length equals 14 residues. CDR1 is SEHNR and CDR2 is FQNEAQ in the germline V gene (reference sequence). V was shortened by 6 bases and J by 5 bases, with 17 bases between the two germline ends. This sequence was found in a man aged 35 to 55 with active or convalescent COVID-19. The chain recombines TRBV7-9 with TRBJ2-7, with no clear D. The specimen was peripheral blood. CDR3 sequence: CASRAALVLDEQYF. The CDR3 region has the DNA TGTGCCAGCAGGGCCGCGCTAGTTTTGGACGAGCAGTACTTC.